This record concerns one TCR beta chain sequence. Antigen specificity is unknown. TRB rearrangements were amplified by multiplex PCR with BIOMED2 TRB-A/B primers. TCRdb re-derived calls from the multiplex PCR reads in MiXCR, one entry per CDR3 protein. The table has roughly 11,000 distinct CDR3 sequences, 25% to 30% seen once; the top ten hold less than 35%. TRB was amplified from about 250-500 ng of blood genomic DNA. The CDR3 contains 18 residues. Germline loops: CDR1 MNHEY, CDR2 SVGEGT. Trimming left V 2 bases short and J 2 bases short, with 22 bases between. This specimen belongs to a study of T and B cells in COVID-19 patients. Across the whole study: Most recovered patients had mild to moderate COVID-19 treated as outpatients. Findings and limits, study-wide: Patients with COVID-19 reportedly showed strongly skewed T cell receptor beta variable and joining gene usage.

The rearrangement links TRBV6-2 or TRBV6-3 to TRBJ2-7; weak D call: TRBD2 (7 bases). The source is a human donor who had recovered from COVID-19. Sequenced sample: blood. CDR3 residues: CASSYRGLGGSWAYEQYF. In nucleotides, the CDR3 is TGTGCCAGCAGTTACCGAGGACTAGGGGGATCATGGGCCTACGAGCAGTACTTC.